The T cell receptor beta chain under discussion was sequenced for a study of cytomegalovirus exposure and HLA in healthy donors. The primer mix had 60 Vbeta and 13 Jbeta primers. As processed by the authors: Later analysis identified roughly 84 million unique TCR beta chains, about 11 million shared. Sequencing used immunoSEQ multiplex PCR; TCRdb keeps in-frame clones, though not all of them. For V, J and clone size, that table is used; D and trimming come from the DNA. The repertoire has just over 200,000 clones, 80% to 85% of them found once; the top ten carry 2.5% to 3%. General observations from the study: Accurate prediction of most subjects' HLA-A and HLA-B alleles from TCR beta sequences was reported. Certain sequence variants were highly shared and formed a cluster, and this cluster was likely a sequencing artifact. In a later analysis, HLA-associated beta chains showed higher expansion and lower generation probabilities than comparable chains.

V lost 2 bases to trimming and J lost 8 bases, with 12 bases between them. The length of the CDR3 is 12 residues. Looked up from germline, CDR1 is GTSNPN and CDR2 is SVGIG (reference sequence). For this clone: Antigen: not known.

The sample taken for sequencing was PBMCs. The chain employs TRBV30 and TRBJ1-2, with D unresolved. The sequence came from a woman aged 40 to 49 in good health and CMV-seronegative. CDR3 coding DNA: TGTGCCTGGAGTCTGGTTCGGGAGGGCTACACCTTC. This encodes CAWSLVREGYTF.